This T cell receptor (beta chain) was captured by sequencing in a study of T cells in Graves' hyperthyroidism and ophthalmopathy. Whole-study findings and limits: Blood samples included most of the expanded thyroid clonotypes exceeding 0.001. A model of 13 V-J features distinguished ophthalmopathy from stable hyperthyroidism. Model output signaled ophthalmopathy a median around 6.9 months ahead of onset.

Patients were excluded because of uncontrolled infection, other autoimmune disease, pregnancy or lactation. Amplified regions were TCR beta CDR3 sequences from RNA transcripts. TCR CDR3 underwent first-round RT-PCR with the HTBI primer set. TCRdb analysed the multiplex PCR reads with MiXCR anew, one entry per CDR3 protein. Of about 660,000 distinct CDR3 sequences detected, just under 45% appear once; the ten largest clones hold less than 9%. Worth noting for this clonotype: The antigen is undetermined. Mismatch with germline at one junction end may stem from a read error.

The source is an adult man with Graves' disease, either hyperthyroidism or ophthalmopathy (not recorded which). The sequencing sample was made of peripheral blood or thyroid tissue (not recorded which).

This CDR3 reads CASSLKGPYGYTF. In nucleotides, the CDR3 is TGTGCCAGCAGTTTAAAGGGGCCATATGGCTACACCTTC. The rearrangement links TRBV10-3 to TRBJ1-2; a possible D gene is TRBD1 (5 bases). Germline V gives CDR1 ENHRY, CDR2 SYGVKD. CDR3 length: 13 amino acids.